This passage covers 29 T cell receptor beta chains from one sample sequenced in a study of metastatic and nonmetastatic thyroid tumors. No patient received treatment before thyroid surgery. With MiXCR, TCRdb reprocessed the PCR reads. The sample consists of 50,000 to 65,000 clones, approximately 4.1% of them appearing once. The sequenced sample consisted of blood. The receptors stem from a female donor with papillary thyroid cancer or a benign thyroid nodule (not recorded which). Some clones in this sample may be carry-over from other donors' samples.

A remark on this clone: One base away lies a much larger clone, so this may be a sequencing read error. The same CDR3 is also encoded by other DNA sequences in this sample. The J gene is TRBJ1-1, the V gene TRBV18, with TRBD1 matching over 10 bases. Germline V gives CDR1 KGHSH, CDR2 LQKENI. CDR3 length: 13 amino acids. The CDR3 reads CASRDRGRTEAFF. Written as DNA, the CDR3 is TGCGCCAGCCGGGACAGGGGCCGCACTGAAGCTTTCTTT. The full variable domain, its missing parts supplied by reference TRBV18 and TRBJ1-1, is NAGVMQNPRHLVRRRGQEARLRCSPMKGHSHVYWYRQLPEEGLKFMVYLQKENIIDESGMPKERFSAEFPKEGPSILRIQQVVRGDSAAYFCASRDRGRTEAFFGQGTRLTVV.

A few counts support this clone. The V gene is TRBV24-1, the J gene TRBJ2-5, with unresolved D. The CDR3 extends over 14 amino acids. Germline V gene data show CDR1 as KGHDR and CDR2 as SFDVKD. V was shortened by 8 bases and J by 4 bases, with 16 bases between the two germline ends. The CDR3, as DNA: TGTGCCACCAATCCACCAGGCATCCGAGAGACCCAGTACTTC. Translated, it gives CATNPPGIRETQYF.

The sample holds a few counts of this clone. A much larger clonotype is one base distant, so this may be a read error. Additional DNA sequences in this sample encode the identical CDR3. The chain recombines TRBV2 with TRBJ1-2; weak D call: TRBD1 (5 bases). From germline, CDR1 is SNHLY and CDR2 FYNNEI. CDR3 length: 13 residues. Trimming cost V 3 bases and J 4 bases, with 9 bases left between them. CDR3 region: CASSDNGAYGYTF. The CDR3 DNA is TGTGCCAGCAGTGATAACGGGGCCTATGGCTACACCTTC.

This clone was found a few times. The rearrangement links TRBV6-5 to TRBJ2-3; D perhaps matches TRBD2 (6 bases). Trimming shortened V by 4 bases and J by 5 bases, and 16 bases separated the two germline ends. The CDR3 has 15 amino acids. CDR1 is MNHEY and CDR2 is SVGAGI in the germline V gene. CDR3 DNA: TGTGCCAGCAGTTCTCCGGGAGCTCCGGAAGATACGCAGTATTTT. The encoded protein is CASSSPGAPEDTQYF.

This clone was found many times. The chain joins TRBV24-1 to TRBJ2-5; the match to TRBD1 covers 10 bases. With 3 bases clipped from V and 0 bases from J, the junction kept 6 bases outside the gene matches. The CDR3 spans 17 residues. CDR1 and CDR2 from the germline V gene are KGHDR and SFDVKD. CDR3: CATSDPGQGSYQETQYF. The CDR3 nucleotides are TGTGCCACCAGTGATCCGGGACAGGGGTCGTACCAAGAGACCCAGTACTTC.

This clone was detected ten times or more. The junction and the germline gene differ at one end; a read error may be behind it. The gene calls are TRBV7-7 and TRBJ2-2; perhaps TRBD1 as D (6 bases). CDR3 length equals 13 residues. CDR1 is SSHAT and CDR2 is FNYEAQ in the germline V gene (reference sequence). The chain's CDR3 is CASSFRGTGELFF. CDR3 coding DNA: TGTGCTAGCAGCTTCAGGGGTACCGGGGAGCTGTTTTTT. The full variable domain, rest sourced from reference TRBV7-7 and TRBJ2-2, is GAGVSQSPRYKVTKRGQDVTLRCDPISSHATLYWYQQALGQGPEFLTYFNYEAQPDKSGLPSDRFSAERPEGSISTLTIQRTEQRDSAMYRCASSFRGTGELFFGEGSRLTVL.

V is TRBV27 and J is TRBJ2-7; TRBD2 matches at 9 bases. CDR3 length equals 18 residues. J lost 2 bases, V lost 3 bases, and 14 bases had no gene match. CDR1 is MNHEY and CDR2 is SMNVEV in the germline V gene (reference sequence). The CDR3 DNA is TGTGCCAGCAGTTTTATAGTAGGTAGCGGGAGACCCCCCTACGAGCAGTACTTC. Its translation is CASSFIVGSGRPPYEQYF.

The genes are TRBV24-1 and TRBJ2-5, with 13 bases that match TRBD2. V was pared by 4 bases and J by 8 bases, with 6 bases of the junction left unmatched. This CDR3 region has 15 residues. Germline V gives CDR1 KGHDR, CDR2 SFDVKD. For the CDR3, the DNA is TGTGCCACCAGTGACGTGACTAGCGGGAGGATTACCCAGTACTTC. It specifies CATSDVTSGRITQYF.

The table lists this clone with many counts. The J gene is TRBJ2-7, the V gene TRBV5-6, with TRBD1 matching over 9 bases. CDR3 size: 16 residues. Germline values: CDR1 SGHDT, CDR2 YYEEEE. V lost 5 bases to trimming and J lost 2 bases; unmatched junction nucleotides: 11. The CDR3: CASRESGTGITYEQYF. DNA for the CDR3: TGTGCCAGCAGGGAGAGCGGGACAGGGATCACCTACGAGCAGTACTTC.

This clone occurred many times. The V call is TRBV20-1, the J call TRBJ2-3, with 7 nucleotides matching TRBD2. This CDR3 is built from 15 residues. Unmatched junction bases numbered 8, after V lost 1 base and J lost 4 bases. Germline V gene data show CDR1 as DFQATT and CDR2 as SNEGSKA (reference sequence). The CDR3 sequence is CSARGAGVTADTQYF. DNA of the CDR3: TGCAGTGCTAGAGGGGCGGGAGTTACTGCAGATACGCAGTATTTT.

This clone was counted ten times or more. Written as DNA, the CDR3 is TGTGCCAGCAGCCCTCGCCAGGGGTGGGACACTGAAGCTTTCTTT. It codes for CASSPRQGWDTEAFF. V and J are TRBV28 and TRBJ1-1; D is possibly TRBD1 (6 bases). V lost 6 bases, J lost 3 bases, and 17 bases lay in between. Germline V gene lookup returns CDR1 MDHEN and CDR2 SYDVKM. This CDR3 has 15 residues.

This clone was observed at least ten times. DNA of the CDR3: TGTGCCAGCAGTTACCCGAGGGACAGCTACACCGGGGAGCTGTTTTTT. This codes for CASSYPRDSYTGELFF. The V call is TRBV6-5, the J call TRBJ2-2; the match to TRBD1 covers 7 bases. V lost 2 bases, J lost 3 bases, and 6 bases stayed unmatched. This CDR3 region has 16 residues. Germline V gene data show CDR1 as MNHEY and CDR2 as SVGAGI.

This clone was seen a few times. One end of the junction does not line up with germline, which may come from a read error. The sample carries other DNA sequences with the same CDR3. V is TRBV7-6 and J is TRBJ1-4; D ambiguous. The germline CDR1 and CDR2 sequences are SGHVS and FNYEAQ. The CDR3 is made up of 15 amino acids. The CDR3 reads CASSLNPGSGEKLFF. In DNA form, the CDR3 reads TGTGCCAGCAGCTTAAACCCCGGATCCGGGGAAAAACTGTTCTTT. Combining the CDR3 with reference TRBV7-6 and TRBJ1-4 gives the whole variable domain GAGVSQSPRYKVTKRGQDVALRCDPISGHVSLYWYRQALGQGPEFLTYFNYEAQQDKSGLPNDRFSAERPEGSISTLTIQRTEQRDSAMYRCASSLNPGSGEKLFFGSGTQLSVL.

Many counts were recorded for this clone. The genes are TRBV20-1 and TRBJ2-5; TRBD2 aligns across 16 bases. The germline CDR1 and CDR2 sequences are DFQATT and SNEGSKA (reference sequence). V trimming: 5 bases; J trimming: 5 bases; junction bases outside the gene matches: 5. The CDR3 extends over 15 amino acids. The CDR3 DNA follows: TGCAGTGCTGGGGGGACTAGCGGGAGGGGGGAGACCCAGTACTTC. Translation: CSAGGTSGRGETQYF.

This clone showed up just a few times. The rearrangement uses TRBV6-1 and TRBJ2-6; the D gene is possibly TRBD1 (6 bases). Germline V gene sequence: CDR1 MNHNS, CDR2 SASEGT. This CDR3 region has 16 residues. Trimming stripped 2 bases from V and 0 bases from J, with 8 bases between. The CDR3 DNA reads TGTGCCAGCAGTGAACAGGGGAACTCTGGGGCCAACGTCCTGACTTTC. Its translation: CASSEQGNSGANVLTF.

The chain employs TRBV11-3 and TRBJ2-7; D assignment may be TRBD1 or TRBD2 (5 bases each). In germline, CDR1 is SGHNT, CDR2 YENEEA. The CDR3 sequence is 16 residues long. The V end lost 0 bases, the J end lost 0 bases, and 12 bases lay between the germline ends. DNA for the CDR3: TGTGCCAGCAGCTTAGATATCGGGGCAAGCTCCTACGAGCAGTACTTC. This gives the protein CASSLDIGASSYEQYF.

This clone was detected many times. Within the sample, other DNA sequences also encode this same CDR3. The chain joins TRBV5-1 to TRBJ2-3; 9 bases align to TRBD2. The J segment lost 2 bases and the V segment lost 3 bases, leaving 7 bases of the junction unmatched. The length of the CDR3 is 16 residues. Looked up from germline, CDR1 is SGHRS and CDR2 is YFSETQ. The CDR3 DNA reads as TGCGCCAGCAGCTCGACGACTAGCGGCTACACAGATACGCAGTATTTT. Amino acid sequence: CASSSTTSGYTDTQYF.

The chain employs TRBV5-1 and TRBJ1-1; possibly TRBD1 for D (5 bases). V lost 3 bases and J lost 0, with 9 bases in between. CDR3 length: 14 residues. Germline V lookup: CDR1 SGHRS, CDR2 YFSETQ. In DNA form, the CDR3 reads TGCGCCAGCAGCTGGGAGGGACTGAACACTGAAGCTTTCTTT. It is translated as CASSWEGLNTEAFF.

This clone occurred a few times. This chain joins TRBV18 and TRBJ2-5; TRBD2 agrees at 10 bases. The ends lost 5 bases at V and 9 bases at J; junction bases unmatched: 12. The V gene's germline CDR1 is KGHSH and CDR2 LQKENI. CDR3 length equals 15 residues. The CDR3 DNA reads TGTGCCAGCTCAGGCTGGACTAGCGGCCAGGAGGCCCAGTACTTC. Translation: CASSGWTSGQEAQYF.

In this sample, this clone turned up many times. The chain is built from TRBV20-1 and TRBJ2-1, with 8 bases lining up with TRBD2. V trimming: 4 bases; J trimming: 9 bases; junction bases outside the gene matches: 5. Germline V gene lookup returns CDR1 DFQATT and CDR2 SNEGSKA (reference sequence). This CDR3 has 12 residues. This chain's CDR3 is CSAILGRGEQFF. The CDR3 DNA follows: TGCAGTGCTATCCTCGGGAGGGGTGAGCAGTTCTTC.

The sample holds many counts of this clone. The chain uses TRBV18 and TRBJ1-6; 7 positions agree with TRBD1. This CDR3 spans 14 amino acids. Germline CDR1 and CDR2: KGHSH and LQKENI. The J segment lost 8 bases and the V segment lost 3 bases, leaving 4 bases of the junction unmatched. For the CDR3, the DNA is TGTGCCAGCTCACCGATAACAGGGGATTCACCCCTCCACTTT. Translating gives CASSPITGDSPLHF.

The chain is built from TRBV6-6 and TRBJ1-5, with D unresolved. Trimming removed 0 bases from V and 5 bases from J, with 11 bases in between. The CDR3 runs 15 residues. Germline lookup yields CDR1 MNHNY and CDR2 SVGAGI (reference sequence). The CDR3 is CASSYSIPVYQPQHF. The CDR3 region has the DNA TGTGCCAGCAGTTACTCGATCCCAGTGTATCAGCCCCAGCATTTT.

This chain uses TRBV28 with TRBJ2-3; 12 bases match TRBD2. CDR1 and CDR2 from the germline V gene are MDHEN and SYDVKM. This CDR3 spans 14 amino acids. The trim removed 4 bases at V and 6 bases at J, leaving 2 bases unmatched. Here the CDR3 reads CASSSSGRADTQYF. The CDR3 bases are TGTGCCAGCAGTTCTAGCGGGAGGGCGGATACGCAGTATTTT.

The chain uses TRBV10-3 and TRBJ2-5; 8 positions agree with TRBD1. The V segment lost 5 bases and the J segment 3 bases; nucleotides outside the gene matches: 8. Germline CDR1 is ENHRY and CDR2 is SYGVKD. The CDR3 length is 15 residues. CDR3 in amino acids: CAISPGQVEEETQYF. The CDR3 DNA follows: TGTGCCATCAGTCCGGGACAGGTGGAAGAAGAGACCCAGTACTTC.

This clone was recorded many times. This chain uses TRBV18 with TRBJ1-4; D not resolved. V was shortened by 3 bases and J by 2 bases, with 10 bases between the two germline ends. CDR3 length: 15 amino acids. Germline V lookup: CDR1 KGHSH, CDR2 LQKENI. DNA for the CDR3: TGTGCCAGCTCACCGGTCGGGGTTACTAATGAAAAACTGTTTTTT. This codes for CASSPVGVTNEKLFF.

Many counts were recorded for this clone. J is TRBJ2-5 and V is TRBV20-1; no clear D. V shed 0 bases and J shed 3 bases, with 14 bases lying between them. CDR3 length: 15 residues. Germline V lookup: CDR1 DFQATT, CDR2 SNEGSKA (reference sequence). The CDR3 sequence is CSARDRRRPKETQYF. In DNA form, the CDR3 reads TGCAGTGCTAGAGATCGAAGACGCCCGAAAGAGACCCAGTACTTC.

This clone appeared many times. Compared with germline, one end of the junction differs, possibly owing to a read error. Additional DNA sequences in this sample encode the identical CDR3. The CDR3 sequence: CSATSADHSYNEQFF. CDR3 bases: TGCAGTGCTACGTCAGCGGACCATTCCTACAATGAGCAGTTTTTC. This chain joins TRBV20-1 and TRBJ2-1, with D perhaps TRBD2 (5 bases). This CDR3 contains 15 residues. Germline CDR1 reads DFQATT; CDR2 reads SNEGSKA (reference sequence).

This clone was seen more than once but under ten times. A much larger clone lies a single base off, so this may be a read error. Other DNA sequences from this sample encode an identical CDR3 as well. V is TRBV11-2 and J is TRBJ2-2, with D uncertain. The length of the CDR3 is 12 residues. The V gene's germline CDR1 is SGHAT and CDR2 FQNNGV. The CDR3 sequence is CASSFYTGELFF. CDR3 nucleotides: TGCGCCAGCAGCTTTTACACCGGGGAGCTGTTTTTT.

This clone occurred many times. The sample has other DNA sequences that encode this CDR3 too. V is TRBV20-1 and J is TRBJ2-7, with a possible D match to TRBD1 (6 bases). V lost 4 bases and J 3 bases, leaving 13 bases between the germline ends. CDR1 is DFQATT, CDR2 SNEGSKA, per germline (reference sequence). CDR3 length equals 13 residues. CDR3 in DNA: TGCAGTGCTACCCCGGACAGCCGCTACGAGCAGTACTTC. It translates to CSATPDSRYEQYF.